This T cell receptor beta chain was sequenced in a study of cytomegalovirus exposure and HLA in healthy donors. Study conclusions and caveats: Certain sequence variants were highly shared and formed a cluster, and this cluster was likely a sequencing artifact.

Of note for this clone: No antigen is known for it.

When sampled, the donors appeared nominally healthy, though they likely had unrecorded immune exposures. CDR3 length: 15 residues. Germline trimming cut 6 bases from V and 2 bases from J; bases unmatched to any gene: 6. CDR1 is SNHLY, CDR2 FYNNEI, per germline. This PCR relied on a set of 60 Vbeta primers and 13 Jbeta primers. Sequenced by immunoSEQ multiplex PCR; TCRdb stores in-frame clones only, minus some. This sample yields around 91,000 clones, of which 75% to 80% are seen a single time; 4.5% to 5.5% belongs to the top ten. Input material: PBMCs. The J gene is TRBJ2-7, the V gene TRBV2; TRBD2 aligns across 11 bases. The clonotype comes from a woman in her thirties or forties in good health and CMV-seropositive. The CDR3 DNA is TGTGCCAGCAGGGTCCTAGCGGGGGGAACCTACGAGCAGTACTTC. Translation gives CASRVLAGGTYEQYF.